This T cell receptor beta chain was identified in a study of blood T cells in healthy people across ages. A J-beta primer mix and a sample-barcoded 5' primer were used in a second PCR of about 7 to 11 cycles. TCRdb recomputed calls from the 5' RACE reads with MiXCR, one row per CDR3 protein. In the table there are about 930,000 distinct CDR3 sequences, 25% to 30% of which are singletons. This CDR3 is 13 amino acids long. With V trimmed by 6 bases and J by 5 bases, 9 bases remained unmatched. The germline gives CDR1 DFQATT, CDR2 SNEGSKA (reference sequence). PBMCs were isolated at a quantity of at least 6 million per sample. This clonotype came up a few times. These data also formed part of another study, on T cells of mothers and their children.

The sequencing input was blood. This receptor was obtained from a woman in her thirties or forties in good health. This chain joins TRBV20-1 and TRBJ1-2, with 7 bases aligning to TRBD1. CDR3 loop: CSAPGGQAYGYTF. CDR3 sequence (DNA): TGCAGTGCCCCTGGAGGACAGGCATATGGCTACACCTTC.